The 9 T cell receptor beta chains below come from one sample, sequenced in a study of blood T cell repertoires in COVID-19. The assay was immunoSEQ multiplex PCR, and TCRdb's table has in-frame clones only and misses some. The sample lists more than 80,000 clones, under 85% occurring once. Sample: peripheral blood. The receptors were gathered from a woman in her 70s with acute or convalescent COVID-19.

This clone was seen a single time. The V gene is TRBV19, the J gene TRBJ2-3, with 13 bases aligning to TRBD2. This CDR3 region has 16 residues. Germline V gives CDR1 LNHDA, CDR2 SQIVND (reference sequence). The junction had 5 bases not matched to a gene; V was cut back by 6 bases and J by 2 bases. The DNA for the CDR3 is TGTGCCAGTAGGAAAACTAGCGGGGGGGCCACAGATACGCAGTATTTT. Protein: CASRKTSGGATDTQYF.

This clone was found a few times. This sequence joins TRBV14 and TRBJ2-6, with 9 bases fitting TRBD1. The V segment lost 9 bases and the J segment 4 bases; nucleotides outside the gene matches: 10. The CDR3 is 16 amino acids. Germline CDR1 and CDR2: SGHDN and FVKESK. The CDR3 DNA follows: TGTGCCAGTCGGGGGACAGGGCCTTCCGGGGCCAACGTCCTGACTTTC. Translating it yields CASRGTGPSGANVLTF.

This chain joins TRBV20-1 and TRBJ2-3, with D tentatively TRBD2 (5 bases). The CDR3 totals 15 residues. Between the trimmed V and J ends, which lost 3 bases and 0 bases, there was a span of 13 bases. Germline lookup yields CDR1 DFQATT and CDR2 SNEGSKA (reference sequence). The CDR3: CSASIERSSTDTQYF. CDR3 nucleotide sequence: TGCAGTGCTAGTATCGAGCGGTCAAGCACAGATACGCAGTATTTT.

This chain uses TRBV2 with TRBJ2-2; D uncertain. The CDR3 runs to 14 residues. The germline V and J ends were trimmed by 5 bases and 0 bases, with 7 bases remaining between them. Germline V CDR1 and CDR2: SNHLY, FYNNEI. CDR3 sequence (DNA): TGTGCCAGCAGTCCTCTAGCGAACACCGGGGAGCTGTTTTTT. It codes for CASSPLANTGELFF.

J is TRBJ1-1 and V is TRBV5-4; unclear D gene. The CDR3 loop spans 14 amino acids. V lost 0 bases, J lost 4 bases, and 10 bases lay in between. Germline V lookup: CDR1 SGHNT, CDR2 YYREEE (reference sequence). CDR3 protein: CASSLEEGITEAFF. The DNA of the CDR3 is TGTGCCAGCAGCTTGGAGGAGGGAATCACTGAAGCTTTCTTT.

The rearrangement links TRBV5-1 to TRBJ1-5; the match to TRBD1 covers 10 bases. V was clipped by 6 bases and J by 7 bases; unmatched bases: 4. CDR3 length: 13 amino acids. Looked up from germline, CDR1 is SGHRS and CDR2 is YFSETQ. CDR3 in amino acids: CASTLTGGQPQHF. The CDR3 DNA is TGCGCCAGCACCCTGACAGGGGGCCAGCCCCAGCATTTT.

CDR3 nucleotides: TGTGCCAGCTCAAAAAACGGGGGAACAAACACTGAAGCTTTCTTT. Protein product: CASSKNGGTNTEAFF. The chain couples TRBV18 to TRBJ1-1; a weak D match, TRBD1 (5 bases). Germline V gene data show CDR1 as KGHSH and CDR2 as LQKENI. The V end lost 5 bases, the J end lost 2 bases, and 15 bases lay between the germline ends. This CDR3 is 15 amino acids long.

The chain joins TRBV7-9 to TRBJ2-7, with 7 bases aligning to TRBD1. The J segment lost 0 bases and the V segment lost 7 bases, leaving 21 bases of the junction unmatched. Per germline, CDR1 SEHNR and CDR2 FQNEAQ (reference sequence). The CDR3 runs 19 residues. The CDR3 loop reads CASNPPPAPGQPFSYEQYF. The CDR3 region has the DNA TGTGCCAGCAACCCTCCTCCCGCCCCGGGACAGCCATTCTCCTACGAGCAGTACTTC.

The CDR3 nucleotides read TGTGCCAGCAGTTTCTTCAACACCGGGGAGCTGTTTTTT. It codes for CASSFFNTGELFF. The chain has TRBV12-3 or TRBV12-4 and TRBJ2-2, with no clear D. The CDR3 runs to 13 residues. V was cut by 3 bases and J by 2 bases, with 4 bases left in between.